The clone carrying this T cell receptor beta chain was picked up many times. There were TCR beta CDR3 regions amplified from RNA transcripts. The HTBI primer set drove a first-round RT-PCR of the TCR CDR3. TCRdb re-called the multiplex PCR reads with MiXCR, one entry per CDR3 protein. Found here are hundreds of thousands of distinct CDR3 sequences, 14% of them singletons; the top ten hold roughly 13%. The data are from a study of T cells in Graves' hyperthyroidism and ophthalmopathy. Germline V gene data show CDR1 as MDHEN and CDR2 as SYDVKM. V lost 5 bases and J lost 4; bases outside the gene matches: 7. This CDR3 contains 16 residues.

Material for sequencing was blood. This chain links TRBV28 with TRBJ2-6; the match to TRBD1 covers 8 bases. This TCR came from a woman between 40 and 50 years old with Graves' hyperthyroidism. CDR3 in DNA: TGTGCCAGCAGTCTTCGGACAGGGACCGGGGCCAACGTCCTGACTTTC. Protein sequence: CASSLRTGTGANVLTF.